At least ten counts were recorded for the clone carrying this T cell receptor (beta chain). Antigen unknown. Fresh peripheral blood, 10 ml, yielded the PBMCs. This sample was taken from a study of T cells in Graves' hyperthyroidism and ophthalmopathy. Germline CDR1 reads PRHDT; CDR2 reads FYEKMQ (reference sequence). Trimming took 1 base from V and 7 from J, leaving 8 bases between them. The CDR3 has 13 amino acids. Researchers amplified the TCR beta CDR3 regions from RNA transcripts. The HTBI primer set served for first-round RT-PCR of the TCR CDR3. TCRdb itself ran the multiplex PCR reads through MiXCR, one entry per CDR3 protein. The table has 250,000 to 300,000 distinct CDR3 sequences, approximately 19% seen once. Study-level results: In blood, most of the thyroid clonotypes expanded above 0.001 were also present.

The rearrangement joins TRBV13 to TRBJ1-5; D ambiguous. The clonotype comes from a man aged 45 to 65 with Graves' ophthalmopathy. The sample consisted of blood. The CDR3 region has the DNA TGTGCCAGCAGCTTAGAGGCGGGCCAGCCCCAGCATTTT. It translates to CASSLEAGQPQHF.